The clone carrying this T cell receptor (beta chain) was counted at least ten times. The antigen remains unidentified. This sample is part of a study of beta chain features in type 1 diabetes. Study overall: Patient and healthy donor groups were alike in age, gender and cell yields. Taken together, all samples contributed more than 90,000,000 examined sorted cells.

CD4+ naive, central memory, regulatory and stem cell-like memory subsets were isolated by sorting on CD45RO/CCR7/CD25/CD127/CD95/CD27. Expressed TCRB transcripts were sequenced, since all the RNA that had been isolated was reverse transcribed. Generated by immunoSEQ multiplex PCR, the TCRdb table keeps only in-frame clones and is missing some. The sample consists of about 210,000 clones, about a tenth of them appearing once. This CDR3 contains 16 residues. The junction had 11 bases not matched to a gene; V was cut back by 4 bases and J by 7 bases. From germline, CDR1 is MDHEN and CDR2 SYDVKM. General study points: Shorter templates might be favored by PCR, and equally so in patients and in controls.

The sample comprised central memory CD4+ T cells from blood. The J gene is TRBJ2-7, the V gene TRBV28; 12 nucleotides align to TRBD2. This TCR derives from a man between 18 and 29 years old in good health. The CDR3 region has the DNA TGTGCCAGCAGTTCATCCCGACTAGCGGGAGATGGTGAGCAGTACTTC. Protein product: CASSSSRLAGDGEQYF.